These T cell receptor beta chains were read from a single sample in a study of T cell changes during pregnancy in multiple sclerosis. TCRdb's table, derived via immunoSEQ multiplex PCR, lists solely in-frame clones and lacks some. The data hold tens of thousands of clones, with approximately 87% observed a single time. This sample comprised peripheral blood, obtained after pregnancy. Receptor source: a female donor in good health, enrolled as a control in a pregnancy study. Both conserved end residues are part of each CDR3. A D gene is named only where the DNA matches it firmly. Clone sizes are given selectively: once, few, many, or a class where the clone is expanded.

abundance	j_gene	v_gene	d_gene	CDR3aa	CDR3nt
-	TRBJ2-7	TRBV6-5	TRBD2	CASSYSSTSGWYEQYF	TGTGCCAGCAGTTACTCATCAACTAGCGGCTGGTACGAGCAGTACTTC
-	TRBJ2-7	TRBV2	-	CASSEGPGLTYEQYF	TGTGCCAGCAGTGAAGGCCCAGGGTTAACCTACGAGCAGTACTTC
once	TRBJ1-2	TRBV5-4	TRBD1	CASSVDRGYGYTF	TGTGCCAGCAGCGTGGACAGGGGTTACGGCTACACCTTC
-	TRBJ1-4	TRBV11-2	TRBD1	CASRTRGRLASEKLFF	TGTGCCAGCAGAACCAGGGGGAGGTTGGCGAGTGAAAAACTGTTTTTT
-	TRBJ1-1	TRBV29-1	TRBD1	CSVVATGGAFF	TGCAGCGTTGTGGCAACAGGGGGAGCTTTCTTT
once	TRBJ2-7	TRBV2	TRBD1	CASSGDRVYEQYF	TGTGCCAGCAGCGGAGACAGGGTCTACGAGCAGTACTTC
once	TRBJ2-1	TRBV4-3	-	CASSQDSGNSYNEQFF	TGCGCCAGCAGCCAAGATAGCGGTAACTCCTACAATGAGCAGTTCTTC
-	TRBJ2-6	TRBV9	-	CASSVASSGPGSGANVLTF	TGTGCCAGCAGCGTAGCTTCCAGTGGTCCTGGCTCTGGGGCCAACGTCCTGACTTTC
-	TRBJ2-2	TRBV14	TRBD1	CASSRYGTGGNGELFF	TGTGCCAGCAGCCGTTACGGGACAGGGGGCAACGGGGAGCTGTTTTTT
-	TRBJ1-1	TRBV5-1	TRBD1	CASRPTGTGDTEAFF	TGCGCCAGCAGACCTACCGGGACAGGGGACACTGAAGCTTTCTTT
-	TRBJ2-1	TRBV2	TRBD2	CASREGLFRGLAGNNEQFF	TGTGCCAGCAGAGAAGGGTTGTTTCGAGGACTAGCGGGGAACAATGAGCAGTTCTTC
-	TRBJ2-7	TRBV6-5	-	CASSYRGTRLGEQYF	TGTGCCAGCAGTTACAGGGGCACGAGGTTGGGGGAGCAGTACTTC
-	TRBJ1-4	TRBV11-3	-	CASSLVPGGEKLFF	TGTGCCAGCAGCTTAGTTCCAGGAGGGGAAAAACTGTTTTTT
-	TRBJ2-7	TRBV6-1	TRBD2	CASRPSGSYEQYF	TGTGCCAGCCGCCCTAGCGGGAGCTACGAGCAGTACTTC
-	TRBJ1-4	TRBV5-6	TRBD1	CASSRGTGGSNEKLFF	TGTGCCAGCAGCCGGGGGACAGGGGGTAGTAATGAAAAACTGTTTTTT
-	TRBJ2-7	TRBV7-8	TRBD2	CASSYSGRASYEQYF	TGTGCCAGCAGCTATAGCGGGAGGGCGTCCTACGAGCAGTACTTC
-	TRBJ2-1	TRBV5-1	TRBD2	CASSLDGRPYNEQFF	TGCGCCAGCAGCTTGGACGGGAGGCCCTACAATGAGCAGTTCTTC
many	TRBJ1-1	TRBV7-2	-	CASSLGQANTEAFF	TGTGCCAGCAGCTTAGGACAGGCGAACACTGAAGCTTTCTTT
-	TRBJ1-1	TRBV7-2	-	CASSFGQPEAFF	TGTGCCAGCAGCTTTGGACAGCCTGAAGCTTTCTTT
-	TRBJ2-4	TRBV6-4	TRBD2	CASIVKSGTRDIQYF	TGTGCCAGCATAGTAAAGTCCGGGACTAGGGACATTCAGTACTTC
-	TRBJ2-1	TRBV2	TRBD2	CASSAPALAGGLSSYNEQFF	TGTGCCAGCAGCGCACCCGCTTTAGCGGGGGGCCTCAGCTCCTACAATGAGCAGTTCTTC
once	TRBJ2-7	TRBV30	TRBD1	CAWQTGTGEQYF	TGTGCCTGGCAGACAGGGACAGGCGAGCAGTACTTC
-	TRBJ2-7	TRBV2	-	CASSDSTEYSYEQYF	TGTGCCAGCAGTGATTCAACGGAGTACTCCTACGAGCAGTACTTC
-	TRBJ2-5	TRBV6-1	-	CASSAGVWGTQYF	TGTGCCAGCAGTGCAGGGGTTTGGGGGACCCAGTACTTC
-	TRBJ2-7	TRBV4-1	TRBD2	CASSQVGTSGNYEQYF	TGCGCCAGCAGCCAAGTAGGGACTAGCGGGAACTACGAGCAGTACTTC
-	TRBJ2-3	TRBV13	TRBD1	CASSCNRGQKDTQYF	TGTGCCAGCAGCTGCAACAGGGGGCAGAAAGATACGCAGTATTTT
-	TRBJ2-7	TRBV4-3	TRBD1	CASSPRTGDRNSYEQYF	TGCGCCAGCAGCCCCAGGACAGGGGATCGAAACTCCTACGAGCAGTACTTC
-	TRBJ1-1	TRBV27	-	CASSLQGPTEAFF	TGTGCCAGCAGCCTACAGGGTCCCACTGAAGCTTTCTTT
-	TRBJ2-3	TRBV7-2	-	CASSPQDTQYF	TGTGCCAGCAGCCCCCAGGATACGCAGTATTTT
-	TRBJ1-2	TRBV6-5	-	CASSYSGGGYTF	TGTGCCAGCAGTTACTCCGGGGGGGGCTACACCTTC
-	TRBJ2-3	TRBV29-1	-	CSVALGGSDTQYF	TGCAGCGTTGCTCTTGGTGGGAGTGATACGCAGTATTTT
-	TRBJ1-1	TRBV10-2	TRBD1	CASSVFRGRNTEAFF	TGCGCCAGCAGTGTCTTTAGGGGGCGTAACACTGAAGCTTTCTTT
-	TRBJ1-2	TRBV19	-	CASSISTGPNYGYTF	TGTGCCAGTAGTATATCCACAGGTCCCAACTATGGCTACACCTTC
-	TRBJ2-1	TRBV20-1	-	CSAVLGIEQFF	TGCAGTGCTGTACTAGGGATTGAGCAGTTCTTC
once	TRBJ2-4	TRBV5-6	-	CASSLGTENIQYF	TGTGCCAGCAGCTTGGGGACAGAAAACATTCAGTACTTC
-	TRBJ1-4	TRBV11-2	TRBD1	CASSMDRGFEKLFF	TGTGCCAGCAGCATGGACAGGGGTTTTGAAAAACTGTTTTTT